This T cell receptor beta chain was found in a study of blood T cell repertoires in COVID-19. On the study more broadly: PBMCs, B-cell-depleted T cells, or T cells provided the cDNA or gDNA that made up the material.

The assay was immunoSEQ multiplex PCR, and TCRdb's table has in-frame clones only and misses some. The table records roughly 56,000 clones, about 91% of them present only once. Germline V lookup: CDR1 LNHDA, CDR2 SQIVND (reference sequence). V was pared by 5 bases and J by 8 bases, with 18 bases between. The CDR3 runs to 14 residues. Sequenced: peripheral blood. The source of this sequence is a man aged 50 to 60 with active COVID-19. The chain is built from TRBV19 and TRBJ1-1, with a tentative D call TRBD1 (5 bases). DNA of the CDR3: TGTGCCAGTAGTCTGCGGGGGGGTCGGATCGAAGCTTTCTTT. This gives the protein CASSLRGGRIEAFF.